The 20 T cell receptor beta chains below all came from one sample that was sequenced in a study of chemoradiotherapy in HPV16-positive cancers. Data came from immunoSEQ multiplex PCR; TCRdb stores just in-frame clones and leaves some out. The repertoire holds 3,200 or so clones, with about 86% as singletons. Sequencing was performed on tumor tissue, taken from a patient who underwent chemoradiotherapy. The receptors here all came from a human donor with HPV-associated anogenital cancer.

The chain links TRBV7-2 to TRBJ2-5; D might be TRBD2 (6 bases). V was shortened by 1 base and J by 5 bases, with 11 bases between the two germline ends. The length of the CDR3 is 14 residues. CDR1 and CDR2 from the germline V gene are SGHTA and FQGNSA. For the CDR3, the DNA is TGTGCCAGCAGCTTAGTGGGTACTAGCGAGACCCAGTACTTC. Translated: CASSLVGTSETQYF.

The chain combines TRBV14 with TRBJ1-2; maybe TRBD1 (6 bases). Germline V gene data show CDR1 as SGHDN and CDR2 as FVKESK. This CDR3 contains 16 residues. The germline V and J ends were trimmed by 3 bases and 5 bases, with 19 bases remaining between them. CDR3 sequence: CASSQEGGIQGYGYTF. The CDR3 bases are TGTGCCAGCAGCCAGGAGGGGGGAATCCAAGGGTATGGCTACACCTTC.

This chain uses TRBV19 with TRBJ2-1, with D possibly matching TRBD2 (5 bases). CDR1 is LNHDA, CDR2 SQIVND, per germline (reference sequence). There are 16 residues in the CDR3. The V and J ends lost 6 bases and 1 base respectively, with 16 bases between them. CDR3: CASRLNLASSYNEQFF. In nucleotides, the CDR3 is TGTGCCAGTAGACTTAATCTAGCTTCTTCCTACAATGAGCAGTTCTTC. Together with reference TRBV19 and TRBJ2-1, the CDR3 gives the full variable domain: DGGITQSPKYLFRKEGQNVTLSCEQNLNHDAMYWYRQDPGQGLRLIYYSQIVNDFQKGDIAEGYSVSREKKESFPLTVTSAQKNPTAFYLCASRLNLASSYNEQFFGPGTRLTVL.

In nucleotides, the CDR3 is TGCGCCAGCAGCCAGGTTGGGGACAGTTGGTTTAATGAGCAGTTCTTC. The encoded protein is CASSQVGDSWFNEQFF. The chain links TRBV5-1 to TRBJ2-1; 7 bases align to TRBD1. The CDR3 spans 16 residues. The germline V gene encodes CDR1 SGHRS and CDR2 YFSETQ. With V trimmed by 4 bases and J by 7 bases, 14 bases remained unmatched.

The chain recombines TRBV12-5 with TRBJ1-2; no clear D. The CDR3 is made up of 14 amino acids. CDR1 and CDR2 from the germline V gene are LGHNT and FRNRAP. V gave up 3 bases and J gave up 2 bases, with 10 bases separating them. The DNA of the CDR3 is TGTGCTAGTGGTTTTAGTCCGGGGAACTATGGCTACACCTTC. It is translated as CASGFSPGNYGYTF.

This clone was observed a single time. This rearrangement joins TRBV10-2 to TRBJ2-2; weak D call: TRBD1 (6 bases). The germline V gene has CDR1 WSHSY and CDR2 SAAADI. The CDR3 extends over 15 amino acids. Between the trimmed V and J ends, which lost 6 bases and 6 bases, there was a span of 17 bases. CDR3 nucleotide sequence: TGCGCCAGCAGAGTTAATTACAGGGAGTCCGGGGAGCTGTTTTTT. Its translation is CASRVNYRESGELFF.

The chain recombines TRBV7-8 with TRBJ1-3; D unresolved. Germline V lookup: CDR1 SGHVS, CDR2 FQNEAQ. The CDR3 totals 15 residues. The germline V and J ends were trimmed by 5 bases and 0 bases, with 11 bases remaining between them. The CDR3 nucleotides are TGTGCCAGCAGCCTGACTGAGCTCTCTGGAAACACCATATATTTT. Its translation is CASSLTELSGNTIYF.

The chain uses TRBV29-1 and TRBJ1-2, with D unclear. CDR1 is SQVTM, CDR2 ANQGSEA, per germline. V shed 6 bases and J shed 8 bases, with 25 bases lying between them. The CDR3 has 15 amino acids. The CDR3: CSVGPWNGFFWGYTF. CDR3 in DNA: TGCAGCGTGGGCCCGTGGAACGGCTTTTTTTGGGGCTACACCTTC. Full variable domain (missing parts from reference TRBV29-1 and TRBJ1-2): SAVISQKPSRDICQRGTSLTIQCQVDSQVTMMFWYRQQPGQSLTLIATANQGSEATYESGFVIDKFPISRPNLTFSTLTVSNMSPEDSSIYLCSVGPWNGFFWGYTFGSGTRLTVV.

V usage is TRBV5-1 and J usage is TRBJ2-5, with D possibly matching TRBD1 (5 bases). CDR1 is SGHRS and CDR2 is YFSETQ in the germline V gene. V was pared by 3 bases and J by 1 base, with 10 bases between. The CDR3 totals 14 residues. Here the CDR3 DNA reads TGCGCCAGCAGCTCATCAGGGTTCCAAGAGACCCAGTACTTC. Amino acids: CASSSSGFQETQYF.

V gene TRBV6-5 combines with J gene TRBJ2-3, with D perhaps matching TRBD1 (6 bases). The CDR3 has 15 amino acids. Germline V lookup: CDR1 MNHEY, CDR2 SVGAGI. Trimming cost V 6 bases and J 4 bases, with 17 bases left between them. As DNA, the CDR3 is TGTGCCAGCAGATCCACAGGGATGGGGCCAGATACGCAGTATTTT. Translation: CASRSTGMGPDTQYF.

V and J are TRBV27 and TRBJ1-5, with 8 bases matching TRBD1. With 1 base clipped from V and 7 bases from J, the junction kept 9 bases outside the gene matches. CDR1 and CDR2 from the germline V gene are MNHEY and SMNVEV (reference sequence). The CDR3 covers 16 residues. The DNA of the CDR3 is TGTGCCAGCAGTTTATATTCCCAGGGGGCAGGGCAGCCCCAGCATTTT. Translated, it gives CASSLYSQGAGQPQHF.

This chain joins TRBV10-3 and TRBJ2-7; 9 bases are a match to TRBD2. CDR1 ENHRY and CDR2 SYGVKD come from the germline V gene. This CDR3 has 18 amino acids. V was pared by 2 bases and J by 1 base, with 12 bases of the junction left unmatched. The CDR3 DNA sequence: TGTGCCATCAGTGAGAGGGCTAGCGGGGCAGCCACATCCTACGAGCAGTACTTC. Its translation: CAISERASGAATSYEQYF.

As to this clone: An end of the junction does not agree with germline; a read error may underlie this. The chain couples TRBV7-7 to TRBJ2-5; D might be TRBD1 (5 bases). The germline V gene encodes CDR1 SSHAT and CDR2 FNYEAQ (reference sequence). The CDR3 is 13 amino acids. In DNA, the CDR3 is TGTGCTAGCAGCTTAGCAGGGTCAGAGACCCAGTACTTC. Amino acid sequence: CASSLAGSETQYF.

This chain uses TRBV10-3 with TRBJ2-7; D uncertain. Per the germline V gene, CDR1 is ENHRY and CDR2 is SYGVKD. V was cut by 0 bases and J by 5 bases, with 5 bases left in between. CDR3 length equals 12 residues. As DNA, the CDR3 is TGTGCCATCAGTGAGTCCTACGACGAGCAGTACTTC. It yields the protein CAISESYDEQYF.

The gene calls are TRBV10-3 and TRBJ1-3, with D hard to call. V lost 5 bases, J lost 0 bases, and 20 bases lay in between. Germline V gene data show CDR1 as ENHRY and CDR2 as SYGVKD. The CDR3 is made up of 18 amino acids. CDR3 bases: TGTGCCATCAGTCTAATAAGCGCGACTGCTTCCTCTGGAAACACCATATATTTT. As protein: CAISLISATASSGNTIYF.

The genes are TRBV7-2 and TRBJ1-2, with a possible D match to TRBD1 (6 bases). Germline lookup yields CDR1 SGHTA and CDR2 FQGNSA. This CDR3 has 14 residues. The V end lost 7 bases, the J end lost 2 bases, and 14 bases lay between the germline ends. CDR3 DNA: TGTGCCAGCAACGAAGAGGGACAAAACTATGGCTACACCTTC. Translating it yields CASNEEGQNYGYTF.

This clone showed up just once. The chain has TRBV5-1 and TRBJ1-2, with D unclear. V lost 0 bases, J lost 4 bases, and 10 bases lay in between. This CDR3 contains 14 residues. Germline CDR1 is SGHRS and CDR2 is YFSETQ. DNA for the CDR3: TGCGCCAGCAGCTTGGATTCGGGATTCTATGGCTACACCTTC. This sequence encodes CASSLDSGFYGYTF.

V and J are TRBV6-6 and TRBJ2-5, with D perhaps matching TRBD2 (5 bases). In germline, CDR1 is MNHNY, CDR2 SVGAGI (reference sequence). The V end lost 10 bases, the J end lost 4 bases, and 22 bases lay between the germline ends. This CDR3 spans 15 amino acids. DNA of the CDR3: TGTGCCACCAACAGAGAGGGATTTTCGAGAGAGACCCAGTACTTC. Protein product: CATNREGFSRETQYF.

This clone was observed a single time. The chain recombines TRBV30 with TRBJ1-4; D uncertain. The V end was cut by 3 bases, the J end by 5 bases, with 10 bases between. This CDR3 has 13 residues. In germline, CDR1 is GTSNPN, CDR2 SVGIG (reference sequence). The CDR3 loop is CAWRGIENEKLFF. The CDR3 DNA sequence: TGTGCCTGGAGGGGCATTGAGAATGAAAAACTGTTTTTT.

The chain links TRBV5-1 to TRBJ2-1; a possible D gene is TRBD2 (7 bases). Per germline, CDR1 SGHRS and CDR2 YFSETQ. V was pared by 0 bases and J by 2 bases, with 18 bases between. The length of the CDR3 is 18 residues. The CDR3 bases are TGCGCCAGCAGCTTGGGTTATAGGGGGGGGCTTACCTACAATGAGCAGTTCTTC. Its protein is CASSLGYRGGLTYNEQFF.